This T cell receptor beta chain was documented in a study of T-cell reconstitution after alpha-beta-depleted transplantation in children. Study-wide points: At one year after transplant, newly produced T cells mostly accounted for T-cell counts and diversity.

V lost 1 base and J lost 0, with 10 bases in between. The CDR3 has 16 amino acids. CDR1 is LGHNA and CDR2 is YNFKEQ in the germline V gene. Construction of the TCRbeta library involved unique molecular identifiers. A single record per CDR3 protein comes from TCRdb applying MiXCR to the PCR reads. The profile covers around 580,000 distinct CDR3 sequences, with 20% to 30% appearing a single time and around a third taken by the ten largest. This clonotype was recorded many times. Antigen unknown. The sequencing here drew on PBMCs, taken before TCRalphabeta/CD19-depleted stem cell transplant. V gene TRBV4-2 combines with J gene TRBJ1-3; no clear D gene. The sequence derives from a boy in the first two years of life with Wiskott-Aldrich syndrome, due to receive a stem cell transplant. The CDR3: CASSQGTSSSGNTIYF. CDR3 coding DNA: TGTGCCAGCAGCCAAGGGACTTCCTCCTCTGGAAACACCATATATTTT.